The 32 T cell receptor beta chains reported below all come from one sample, sequenced in a study of memory CD4+ T cells and cytomegalovirus serostatus. The sort gate was single viable CD3+CD4+CD8-CD45RO+ cells for memory CD4+ T cells. Here immunoSEQ multiplex PCR was the method, and the copy in TCRdb shows in-frame clones only, minus some. The table has about 48,000 clones, roughly 78% seen once. Material for sequencing was memory CD4+ T cells from blood. These receptor sequences come from an adult in good health and CMV-seronegative.

This clone was seen repeatedly, ten times or more. This chain uses TRBV7-9 with TRBJ2-3; D call uncertain. The CDR3 sequence is 14 residues long. V gave up 5 bases and J gave up 1 base, with 10 bases separating them. Germline V CDR1 and CDR2: SEHNR, FQNEAQ (reference sequence). CDR3 sequence (DNA): TGTGCCAGCAGCCCCCCGACCCGCACAGATACGCAGTATTTT. Encoded protein: CASSPPTRTDTQYF.

The chain carries TRBV28 and TRBJ1-2, with unresolved D. The CDR3 is 11 amino acids. V was clipped by 6 bases and J by 8 bases, with 10 bases between them. CDR1 MDHEN and CDR2 SYDVKM come from the germline V gene. CDR3: CASSGGGGYTF. The CDR3 DNA follows: TGTGCCAGCAGCGGCGGAGGAGGCTACACCTTC.

V gene TRBV19 combines with J gene TRBJ1-5, with 9 positions matching TRBD1. CDR3 length equals 17 residues. Germline V gene data show CDR1 as LNHDA and CDR2 as SQIVND (reference sequence). The trim removed 6 bases at V and 0 bases at J, leaving 9 bases unmatched. The CDR3 spells CASSPDRGPLSNQPQHF. The CDR3 DNA is TGTGCCAGTAGCCCGGACAGGGGACCACTTAGCAATCAGCCCCAGCATTTT.

The chain uses TRBV10-3 and TRBJ2-1; D may be TRBD2 (6 bases). The CDR3 contains 16 residues. Germline V CDR1 and CDR2: ENHRY, SYGVKD. Between the trimmed V and J ends, which lost 6 bases and 0 bases, there was a span of 15 bases. CDR3 in amino acids: CAISRPSASSYNEQFF. In nucleotides, the CDR3 is TGTGCCATCAGCCGACCTAGCGCTAGCTCCTACAATGAGCAGTTCTTC.

This clone was recorded once. Other DNA sequences in this sample translate to the same CDR3. CDR3 nucleotides: TGTGCCAGCAGCTCACGGGGGGGCACAGATACGCAGTATTTT. Amino acid sequence: CASSSRGGTDTQYF. V usage is TRBV7-9 and J usage is TRBJ2-3, with 7 positions matching TRBD2. With V trimmed by 4 bases and J by 1 base, 2 bases remained unmatched. CDR3 length: 14 amino acids. Germline values: CDR1 SEHNR, CDR2 FQNEAQ (reference sequence).

This clone was counted only a few times. One end of the junction varies from germline; a read error may be responsible. The CDR3 DNA reads TGTGCCAGCAGTTACCGCTGGAACAACGGGGAGCTGTTTTTT. Amino acids: CASSYRWNNGELFF. The rearrangement uses TRBV6-5 and TRBJ2-2, with D unresolved. This CDR3 comprises 14 residues. Germline V gene lookup returns CDR1 MNHEY and CDR2 SVGAGI.

This clone was seen a handful of times. The V and J genes are TRBV7-8 and TRBJ2-2; D could derive from TRBD1 or TRBD2 (5 bases each). V lost 4 bases to trimming and J lost 0 bases, with 9 bases between them. The CDR3 spans 15 residues. Germline V gene data show CDR1 as SGHVS and CDR2 as FQNEAQ. Here the CDR3 DNA reads TGTGCCAGCAGCTCCAGGGACGCGAACACCGGGGAGCTGTTTTTT. It yields the protein CASSSRDANTGELFF. The full variable domain, with the rest looked up from reference TRBV7-8 and TRBJ2-2, is GAGVSQSPRYKVAKRGQDVALRCDPISGHVSLFWYQQALGQGPEFLTYFQNEAQLDKSGLPSDRFFAERPEGSVSTLKIQRTQQEDSAVYLCASSSRDANTGELFFGEGSRLTVL.

CDR3 DNA: TGTGCCAGCAGTCGTTTACAGGGGAACTATGGCTACACCTTC. As protein: CASSRLQGNYGYTF. The rearrangement uses TRBV6-5 and TRBJ1-2, with TRBD1 matching 7 bases. There are 14 residues in the CDR3. Germline assignment: CDR1 MNHEY and CDR2 SVGAGI. Trimming at V came to 5 bases and at J to 2 bases, leaving 5 bases not matched to a gene.

The chain employs TRBV4-1 and TRBJ2-1; 10 bases line up with TRBD2. The CDR3 spans 15 residues. Germline assignment: CDR1 MGHRA and CDR2 YSYEKL. J gave up 9 bases and V 3 bases, and 8 bases lay outside the gene matches. CDR3: CASSQAAGGPSEQFF. CDR3 DNA: TGCGCCAGCAGCCAGGCAGCGGGGGGGCCAAGTGAGCAGTTCTTC.

J is TRBJ1-1 and V is TRBV7-9; perhaps TRBD1 as D (5 bases). This CDR3 comprises 15 residues. Trimming took 1 base from V and 7 from J, leaving 16 bases between them. Germline CDR1 is SEHNR and CDR2 is FQNEAQ (reference sequence). The CDR3 protein is CASSLDRHISGEAFF. The DNA for the CDR3 is TGTGCCAGCAGCTTAGACAGGCATATTTCGGGTGAAGCTTTCTTT.

The V gene is TRBV6-1, the J gene TRBJ2-2, with 9 bases lining up with TRBD2. There are 14 residues in the CDR3. With V trimmed by 6 bases and J by 7 bases, 6 bases remained unmatched. CDR1 and CDR2 from the germline V gene are MNHNS and SASEGT. For the CDR3, the DNA is TGTGCCAGCAGACTTAGCGGGAGTGACGGGGAGCTGTTTTTT. Its translation: CASRLSGSDGELFF.

This chain uses TRBV7-2 with TRBJ2-7; D gene unclear. With 1 base removed from V and 3 bases from J, the gap between germline ends came to 7 bases. Germline loops: CDR1 SGHTA, CDR2 FQGNSA. There are 13 residues in the CDR3. CDR3 in amino acids: CASSLVPDYEQYF. DNA for the CDR3: TGTGCCAGCAGCTTAGTCCCAGACTACGAGCAGTACTTC.

The V gene is TRBV6-1, the J gene TRBJ2-2; TRBD2 might be the D (5 bases). The CDR3 extends over 14 amino acids. The V end was cut by 4 bases, the J end by 4 bases, with 10 bases between. Germline CDR1 reads MNHNS; CDR2 reads SASEGT. CDR3: CASSVAGTTGELFF. The CDR3 bases are TGTGCCAGCAGTGTGGCGGGCACCACCGGGGAGCTGTTTTTT.

This chain links TRBV19 with TRBJ2-3; D perhaps matches TRBD2 (6 bases). Deletions cut 5 bases from V and 3 bases from J, with 9 bases between. The CDR3 loop spans 13 amino acids. From germline, CDR1 is LNHDA and CDR2 SQIVND (reference sequence). The CDR3 region has the DNA TGTGCCAGTAGTCCAGGGAGGACAGATACGCAGTATTTT. It specifies CASSPGRTDTQYF.

The rearrangement links TRBV6-5 to TRBJ1-4; 7 bases map to TRBD1. Germline lookup yields CDR1 MNHEY and CDR2 SVGAGI. This CDR3 spans 15 amino acids. The V and J ends lost 5 bases and 4 bases, in that order; junction bases with no gene match: 7. This CDR3 is CASSKQGLLNEKLFF. The CDR3 region has the DNA TGTGCCAGCAGTAAACAGGGGCTACTTAATGAAAAACTGTTTTTT.

The chain combines TRBV4-1 with TRBJ2-7, with 7 positions matching TRBD1. This CDR3 contains 14 residues. With V trimmed by 6 bases and J by 2 bases, 7 bases remained unmatched. Per the germline V gene, CDR1 is MGHRA and CDR2 is YSYEKL. The CDR3 region has the DNA TGCGCCAGCAGGGGGACAGCCTCCCCCTACGAGCAGTACTTC. Amino acid sequence: CASRGTASPYEQYF.

DNA for the CDR3: TGTGCCAGCAGTTTATCGACAGGCAATGAGCAGTTCTTC. This codes for CASSLSTGNEQFF. The rearrangement joins TRBV6-6 to TRBJ2-1; TRBD1 is a possible D gene (6 bases). This CDR3 spans 13 amino acids. CDR1 and CDR2 from the germline V gene are MNHNY and SVGAGI (reference sequence). Trimming left V 4 bases short and J 6 bases short, with 10 bases between.

Comment on this clone: In this CDR3 the conserved last residue, phenylalanine or tryptophan, is missing, so a read error is likely. The DNA is omitted, as the CDR3 cannot be located on it reliably, and the CDR3 follows TCRdb's listing. V is TRBV7-9 and J is TRBJ1-2; the table's D call, TRBD1, has no DNA check behind it. The germline gives CDR1 SEHNR, CDR2 FQNEAQ (reference sequence). The CDR3 contains 12 residues when both ends are counted. The CDR3 loop is CASSNREPIDTL.

This clone was seen more than once but under ten times. The chain combines TRBV5-1 with TRBJ2-3; no clear D. The germline V and J ends were trimmed by 4 bases and 4 bases, with 10 bases remaining between them. This CDR3 has 13 residues. Germline lookup yields CDR1 SGHRS and CDR2 YFSETQ. CDR3 sequence (DNA): TGCGCCAGCAGCCCGGTGGGTGCAGATACGCAGTATTTT. Protein sequence: CASSPVGADTQYF.

This chain uses TRBV7-8 with TRBJ2-7; D remains unclear. Germline V gene lookup returns CDR1 SGHVS and CDR2 FQNEAQ. CDR3 length: 17 amino acids. V lost 4 bases and J 1 base, leaving 20 bases between the germline ends. The CDR3 loop reads CASSSPLASRRSYEQYF. CDR3 in DNA: TGTGCCAGCAGCTCCCCCTTAGCCAGCAGAAGGTCCTACGAGCAGTACTTC.

This sequence joins TRBV5-4 and TRBJ2-5; D possibly corresponds to TRBD1 (5 bases). Germline-derived CDR1 and CDR2 are SGHNT and YYREEE (reference sequence). V dropped 6 bases and J dropped 5 bases, with 14 bases sitting between them. CDR3 length equals 13 residues. The CDR3 sequence is CASNLQGTETQYF. CDR3 sequence (DNA): TGTGCCAGCAACCTCCAGGGTACGGAGACCCAGTACTTC.

The CDR3 loop reads CAWSPGLAGINEQFF. CDR3 bases: TGTGCCTGGAGTCCCGGACTAGCGGGAATCAATGAGCAGTTCTTC. The rearrangement uses TRBV30 and TRBJ2-1; TRBD2 matches 12 bases. V trimming: 2 bases; J trimming: 6 bases; junction bases outside the gene matches: 5. Looked up from germline, CDR1 is GTSNPN and CDR2 is SVGIG (reference sequence). This CDR3 has 15 residues. The full variable domain, rest sourced from reference TRBV30 and TRBJ2-1, is SQTIHQWPATLVQPVGSPLSLECTVEGTSNPNLYWYRQAAGRGLQLLFYSVGIGQISSEVPQNLSASRPQDRQFILSSKKLLLSDSGFYLCAWSPGLAGINEQFFGPGTRLTVL.

The gene calls are TRBV6-5 and TRBJ2-2, with D perhaps given as TRBD1 or TRBD2 (5 bases each). Per the germline V gene, CDR1 is MNHEY and CDR2 is SVGAGI. V lost 6 bases and J 7 bases, leaving 15 bases between the germline ends. This CDR3 has 14 residues. This CDR3 reads CASSPGTTGGELFF. CDR3 DNA sequence: TGTGCCAGCAGCCCAGGGACGACGGGCGGGGAGCTGTTTTTT.

This clone was counted only a few times. This rearrangement joins TRBV25-1 to TRBJ1-6; no clear D gene. The CDR3 contains 15 residues. CDR1 MGHDK and CDR2 SYGVNS come from the germline V gene. Deletions cut 7 bases from V and 6 bases from J, with 16 bases between. CDR3 DNA sequence: TGTGCCAGCAACCCCGGGATCGGTTTTAATTCACCCCTCCACTTT. Protein product: CASNPGIGFNSPLHF.

V and J are TRBV28 and TRBJ2-1; TRBD1 aligns across 9 bases. Per the germline V gene, CDR1 is MDHEN and CDR2 is SYDVKM. This CDR3 is 15 amino acids long. With V trimmed by 5 bases and J by 3 bases, 5 bases remained unmatched. CDR3 in amino acids: CASSKPTGGYNEQFF. The CDR3 DNA is TGTGCCAGCAGTAAACCGACAGGGGGCTACAATGAGCAGTTCTTC.

This clone has just a few counts. The CDR3 reads CASRLRTGNNYGYTF. The CDR3, as DNA: TGCGCCAGCAGACTTCGGACAGGAAATAACTATGGCTACACCTTC. The chain is built from TRBV4-1 and TRBJ1-2; 7 nucleotides agree with TRBD1. The trim removed 6 bases at V and 1 base at J, leaving 8 bases unmatched. The germline V gene encodes CDR1 MGHRA and CDR2 YSYEKL. This CDR3 contains 15 residues.

CDR3 loop: CASSDRPATETQYF. CDR3 DNA sequence: TGTGCCAGCAGTGACCGGCCAGCCACAGAGACCCAGTACTTC. The chain recombines TRBV25-1 with TRBJ2-5, with unresolved D. This CDR3 comprises 14 residues. The germline gives CDR1 MGHDK, CDR2 SYGVNS. The ends were cut back, 3 bases at V and 4 bases at J, with 12 bases in the middle.

The genes are TRBV7-2 and TRBJ2-3; tentatively, D is TRBD2 (6 bases). Trimming stripped 0 bases from V and 1 base from J, with 11 bases between. CDR1 and CDR2 from the germline V gene are SGHTA and FQGNSA. The CDR3 length is 16 residues. The CDR3 spells CASSLAPQRGTDTQYF. The DNA of the CDR3 is TGTGCCAGCAGCTTAGCCCCTCAGCGGGGCACAGATACGCAGTATTTT.

V and J are TRBV27 and TRBJ1-1; D remains unclear. This CDR3 comprises 13 residues. Trimming took 4 bases from V and 8 from J, leaving 14 bases between them. CDR1 and CDR2 from the germline V gene are MNHEY and SMNVEV (reference sequence). The CDR3 region is CASSSGRRREAFF. DNA for the CDR3: TGTGCCAGCAGTTCCGGGAGGAGGAGGGAAGCTTTCTTT.

The CDR3 DNA reads TGTGCCAGCAGTGAAAGGGCGGGGGGGCCGAATGAGCAGTTCTTC. Its translation: CASSERAGGPNEQFF. The V call is TRBV2, the J call TRBJ2-1; TRBD2 matches 9 bases. CDR1 and CDR2 (germline): SNHLY, FYNNEI. Unmatched junction bases numbered 6, after V lost 2 bases and J lost 7 bases. This CDR3 is 15 amino acids long.

This chain joins TRBV11-3 and TRBJ2-7; 10 bases line up with TRBD1. The V gene's germline CDR1 is SGHNT and CDR2 YENEEA. Unmatched junction bases numbered 3, after V lost 4 bases and J lost 0 bases. There are 15 residues in the CDR3. Written as DNA, the CDR3 is TGTGCCAGCAGCTCTCGACAGGGGGCCTCCTACGAGCAGTACTTC. Protein product: CASSSRQGASYEQYF.

Comments on this clone: The same CDR3 also results from other DNA sequences found in this sample. The chain joins TRBV5-1 to TRBJ2-2; D possibly matches TRBD1 or TRBD2 (6 bases each). The V end was cut by 2 bases, the J end by 3 bases, with 11 bases between. The germline CDR1 and CDR2 sequences are SGHRS and YFSETQ. The CDR3 is 15 amino acids. CDR3 nucleotides: TGCGCCAGCAGCTTACAGGGAGGTGACACCGGGGAGCTGTTTTTT. This encodes CASSLQGGDTGELFF.